This T cell receptor beta chain emerged from a study of blood T cells in healthy people across ages. A second PCR, run for about 6 to 12 cycles, used a sample-barcoded 5' primer plus a J-beta primer mix. Carrying 12 random nucleotides, a template-switch adaptor labeled each individual cDNA molecule. TCRdb independently ran MiXCR on the 5' RACE reads; one entry per CDR3 protein. The repertoire holds roughly 1,800,000 distinct CDR3 sequences, about 50% seen once, with around 2.1% in the top ten. This CDR3 has 12 amino acids. V dropped 4 bases and J dropped 4 bases, with 10 bases sitting between them. Germline loops: CDR1 DFQATT, CDR2 SNEGSKA (reference sequence). PBMCs numbering at least 6.5 million were isolated per sample.

The chain combines TRBV20-1 with TRBJ1-2; tentatively, D is TRBD1 (6 bases). This TCR came from a woman aged 40 to 49 in good health. Input material: blood. This CDR3 is CSAIRGSYGYTF. The CDR3 coding sequence is TGCAGTGCTATCAGGGGATCCTATGGCTACACCTTC.